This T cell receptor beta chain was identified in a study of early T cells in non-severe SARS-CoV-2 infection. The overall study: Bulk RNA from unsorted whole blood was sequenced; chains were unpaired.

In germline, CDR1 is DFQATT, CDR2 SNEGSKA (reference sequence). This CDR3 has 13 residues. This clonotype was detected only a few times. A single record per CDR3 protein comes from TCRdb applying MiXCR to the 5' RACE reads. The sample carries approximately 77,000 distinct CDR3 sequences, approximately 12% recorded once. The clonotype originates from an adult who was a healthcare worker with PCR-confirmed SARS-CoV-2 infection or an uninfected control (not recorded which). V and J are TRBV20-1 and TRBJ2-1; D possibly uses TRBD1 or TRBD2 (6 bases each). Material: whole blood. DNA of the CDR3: TGCAGGGGAATGGAGGGGGGCCTGGGCGAGCAGTTCTTC. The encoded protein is CRGMEGGLGEQFF.